Listed below are T cell receptor beta chains from one sample, sequenced in a study of blood T cell repertoires in COVID-19. Method: immunoSEQ multiplex PCR; TCRdb's copy keeps in-frame clones and lacks some. The sample lists 200,000 to 250,000 clones; approximately 80% were seen once. Specimen: peripheral blood. Every receptor here comes from a woman aged 45-65 years with acute or convalescent COVID-19. Both conserved end residues are part of each CDR3. D genes are given only for firm matches. Clone size is given for some rows only: seen once, a few or many times, or a class if the clone is expanded.

d_call: -
v_call: TRBV4-2
clone_size: few
j_call: TRBJ1-6
cdr3_nt: TGTGCCAGCAGCCAAGGCGGGGGGTTTGGATATTCACCCCTCCACTTT
cdr3_aa: CASSQGGGFGYSPLHF

d_call: -
v_call: TRBV28
clone_size: -
j_call: TRBJ1-6
cdr3_nt: TGTGCCAGCAGTCGGGGGGAGATTTCACCCCTCCACTTT
cdr3_aa: CASSRGEISPLHF

d_call: TRBD2
v_call: TRBV6-5
clone_size: -
j_call: TRBJ2-3
cdr3_nt: TGTGCCAGCCCTAGCGGGAGTTTGGATACGCAGTATTTT
cdr3_aa: CASPSGSLDTQYF

d_call: -
v_call: TRBV5-1
clone_size: -
j_call: TRBJ1-6
cdr3_nt: TGCGCCAGCAGCCCCGATAATTCACCCCTCCACTTT
cdr3_aa: CASSPDNSPLHF

d_call: TRBD1
v_call: TRBV28
clone_size: -
j_call: TRBJ2-3
cdr3_nt: TGTGCCAGCAGTGGACAGGCCTCAATCAGCACAGATACGCAGTATTTT
cdr3_aa: CASSGQASISTDTQYF

d_call: -
v_call: TRBV15
clone_size: -
j_call: TRBJ2-5
cdr3_nt: TGTGCCACCAGCATCGGGACACTTGACCAAGAGACCCAGTACTTC
cdr3_aa: CATSIGTLDQETQYF

d_call: TRBD2
v_call: TRBV5-1
clone_size: -
j_call: TRBJ2-5
cdr3_nt: TGCGCCAGCAGCTTTGGGACTAGCGGGGAAGAGACCCAGTACTTC
cdr3_aa: CASSFGTSGEETQYF

d_call: -
v_call: TRBV2
clone_size: -
j_call: TRBJ2-1
cdr3_nt: TGTGCCAGCACGTGGCAGGAGGGATCGTACAATGAGCAGTTCTTC
cdr3_aa: CASTWQEGSYNEQFF

d_call: TRBD1
v_call: TRBV5-1
clone_size: -
j_call: TRBJ2-6
cdr3_nt: TGCGCCAGCGACTCCGGGACAGGGCACTCTGGGGCCAACGTCCTGACTTTC
cdr3_aa: CASDSGTGHSGANVLTF

d_call: -
v_call: TRBV5-1
clone_size: few
j_call: TRBJ1-4
cdr3_nt: TGCGCCAGCAGGGGGGGGACGGACGAAAAACTGTTTTTT
cdr3_aa: CASRGGTDEKLFF

d_call: TRBD1
v_call: TRBV27
clone_size: few
j_call: TRBJ1-4
cdr3_nt: TGTGCCAGCAGTTTAACAGGGGGCCCTAATGAAAAACTGTTTTTT
cdr3_aa: CASSLTGGPNEKLFF

d_call: TRBD1
v_call: TRBV6-1
clone_size: -
j_call: TRBJ1-3
cdr3_nt: TGTGCCAGCAGTGACAGGGGGCTTGGAAACACCATATATTTT
cdr3_aa: CASSDRGLGNTIYF

d_call: TRBD1
v_call: TRBV10-3
clone_size: -
j_call: TRBJ1-3
cdr3_nt: TGTGCCATCAGTGATGGACAGGCGTCTGGAAACACCATATATTTT
cdr3_aa: CAISDGQASGNTIYF

d_call: TRBD2
v_call: TRBV6-5
clone_size: few
j_call: TRBJ2-3
cdr3_nt: TGTGCCAGCACCTCGGGGAGGCGGGGGGATACGCAGTATTTT
cdr3_aa: CASTSGRRGDTQYF

d_call: TRBD2
v_call: TRBV7-6
clone_size: few
j_call: TRBJ2-2
cdr3_nt: TGTGCCAGCAGCATGGGACTAGCGGGAGGAAACACCGGGGAGCTGTTTTTT
cdr3_aa: CASSMGLAGGNTGELFF

d_call: -
v_call: TRBV7-9
clone_size: -
j_call: TRBJ1-1
cdr3_nt: TGTGCCAGCAGCTTAAAGGAAAAAGGGGCGGAAGCTTTCTTT
cdr3_aa: CASSLKEKGAEAFF

d_call: TRBD2
v_call: TRBV3-1/TRBV3-2
clone_size: -
j_call: TRBJ2-5
cdr3_nt: TGTGCCAGCAGCCAGGGGACTAGCGGGGTGACCCAGTACTTC
cdr3_aa: CASSQGTSGVTQYF

d_call: -
v_call: TRBV7-9
clone_size: -
j_call: TRBJ2-3
cdr3_nt: TGTGCCAGCAGCGGGGGCGGGACAGCAGCAGATACGCAGTATTTT
cdr3_aa: CASSGGGTAADTQYF

d_call: -
v_call: TRBV4-2
clone_size: -
j_call: TRBJ2-1
cdr3_nt: TGTGCCAGCAGCCAAGAGGACTATTCCACTAACAATGAGCAGTTCTTC
cdr3_aa: CASSQEDYSTNNEQFF

d_call: -
v_call: TRBV7-9
clone_size: -
j_call: TRBJ2-7
cdr3_nt: TGTGCCAGCAGCACCCGGGACTTTCTCGAGCAGTACTTC
cdr3_aa: CASSTRDFLEQYF

d_call: -
v_call: TRBV11-1
clone_size: once
j_call: TRBJ2-7
cdr3_nt: TGTGCCAGCAGCTTAGACAGGATCTACGAGCAGTACTTC
cdr3_aa: CASSLDRIYEQYF

d_call: -
v_call: TRBV11-2
clone_size: -
j_call: TRBJ2-7
cdr3_nt: TGTGCCAGCAGCTTAGATACTGTAGACGAGCAGTACTTC
cdr3_aa: CASSLDTVDEQYF

d_call: TRBD1
v_call: TRBV6-5
clone_size: -
j_call: TRBJ1-2
cdr3_nt: TGTGCCAGCGAAGGGACAGGAGCTAACTATGGCTACACCTTC
cdr3_aa: CASEGTGANYGYTF

d_call: -
v_call: TRBV6-6
clone_size: -
j_call: TRBJ2-7
cdr3_nt: TGTGCCAGCAGTTACCCCTACCTAGTATACTACGAGCAGTACTTC
cdr3_aa: CASSYPYLVYYEQYF

d_call: -
v_call: TRBV7-3
clone_size: -
j_call: TRBJ2-7
cdr3_nt: TGTGCCAGCAGCTTATCTGGAAGGGGCGACGAGCAGTACTTC
cdr3_aa: CASSLSGRGDEQYF

d_call: -
v_call: TRBV7-3
clone_size: -
j_call: TRBJ2-2
cdr3_nt: TGTGCCAGCAGCTTATATCCGAACACCGGGGAGCTGTTTTTT
cdr3_aa: CASSLYPNTGELFF

d_call: -
v_call: TRBV6-4
clone_size: -
j_call: TRBJ1-1
cdr3_nt: TGTGCCAGCAGTGACTCCCCGGGATTCAACACTGAAGCTTTCTTT
cdr3_aa: CASSDSPGFNTEAFF

d_call: TRBD1
v_call: TRBV18
clone_size: -
j_call: TRBJ2-7
cdr3_nt: TGTGCCAGCTCACCGCGGCTGGGGACAGGTACCCACGAGCAGTACTTC
cdr3_aa: CASSPRLGTGTHEQYF

d_call: TRBD2
v_call: TRBV14
clone_size: few
j_call: TRBJ2-7
cdr3_nt: TGTGCCAGCAGCCAAGCTACTAGCGGGAGGAGCGAGCAGTACTTC
cdr3_aa: CASSQATSGRSEQYF